This T cell receptor (beta chain) comes out of a study of CD8+CD57+ T cells in acquired aplastic anemia. Whole-study context: Across the sorted CD4+ and CD8+ cells, DNA amounts averaged 3.2 ug. Study results and limitations: Patients versus controls showed no significant CD8+ Simpson's diversity difference.

Germline CDR1 LGHNA, CDR2 YSLEER. This CDR3 has 15 amino acids. The patients chosen for sequencing had shown expansion of CD8+CD57+ cells (detected by flow cytometry). With no exception, the patients had severe acquired aplastic anemia. The TCR beta profiling, which covered VDJ combination and CDR3 sequence, was carried out using genomic DNA as the template. TCRdb redid the calling of the reads with MiXCR, one entry per CDR3 protein. The data contain 400,000 to 600,000 distinct CDR3 sequences, around a third of them singletons. About this clonotype: Its antigen is still unknown. Compared with germline, one end of the junction differs, possibly owing to a read error.

This TCR was sampled from a human donor with aplastic anemia. The rearrangement links TRBV4-3 to TRBJ2-1; maybe TRBD1 (5 bases). Source material: sorted CD4+, CD8+, or CD8+CD57+ T cells (not recorded which) from PBMCs. CDR3 in amino acids: CASSQEGHPRNEQLF. The DNA of the CDR3 is TGCGCCAGCAGCCAAGAGGGGCATCCGAGGAATGAGCAGCTCTTC.